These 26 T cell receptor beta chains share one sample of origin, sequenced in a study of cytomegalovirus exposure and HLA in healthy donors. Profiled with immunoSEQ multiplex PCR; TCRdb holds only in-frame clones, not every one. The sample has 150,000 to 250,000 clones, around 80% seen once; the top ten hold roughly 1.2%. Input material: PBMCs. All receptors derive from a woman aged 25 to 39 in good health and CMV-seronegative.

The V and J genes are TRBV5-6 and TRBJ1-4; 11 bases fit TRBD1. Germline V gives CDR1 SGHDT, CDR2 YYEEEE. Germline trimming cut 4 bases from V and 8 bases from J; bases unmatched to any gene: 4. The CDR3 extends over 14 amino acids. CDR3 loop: CASSRTGGEEKLFF. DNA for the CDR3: TGTGCCAGCAGCCGGACAGGGGGCGAAGAAAAACTGTTTTTT. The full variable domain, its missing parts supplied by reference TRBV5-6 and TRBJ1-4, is DAGVTQSPTHLIKTRGQQVTLRCSPKSGHDTVSWYQQALGQGPQFIFQYYEEEERQRGNFPDRFSGHQFPNYSSELNVNALLLGDSALYLCASSRTGGEEKLFFGSGTQLSVL.

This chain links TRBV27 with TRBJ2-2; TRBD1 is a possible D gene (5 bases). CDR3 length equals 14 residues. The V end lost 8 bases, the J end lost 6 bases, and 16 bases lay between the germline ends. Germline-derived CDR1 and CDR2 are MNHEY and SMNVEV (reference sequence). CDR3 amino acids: CASGTWGEAGELFF. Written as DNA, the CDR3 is TGTGCCAGCGGCACCTGGGGCGAAGCCGGGGAGCTGTTTTTT.

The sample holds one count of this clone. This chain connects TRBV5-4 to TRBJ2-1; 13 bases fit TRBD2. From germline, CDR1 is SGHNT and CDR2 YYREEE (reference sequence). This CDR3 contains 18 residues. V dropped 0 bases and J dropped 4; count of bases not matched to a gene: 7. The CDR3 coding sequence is TGTGCCAGCAGCTTGGAGGGATGGACTAGCGGGGGATACAATGAGCAGTTCTTC. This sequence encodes CASSLEGWTSGGYNEQFF.

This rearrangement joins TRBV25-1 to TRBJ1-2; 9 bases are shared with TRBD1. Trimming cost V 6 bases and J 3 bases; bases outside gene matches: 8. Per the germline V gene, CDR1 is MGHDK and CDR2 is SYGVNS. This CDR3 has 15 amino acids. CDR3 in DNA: TGTGCCAGCAGCCACCGGGACAGGGACTACTATGGCTACACCTTC. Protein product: CASSHRDRDYYGYTF.

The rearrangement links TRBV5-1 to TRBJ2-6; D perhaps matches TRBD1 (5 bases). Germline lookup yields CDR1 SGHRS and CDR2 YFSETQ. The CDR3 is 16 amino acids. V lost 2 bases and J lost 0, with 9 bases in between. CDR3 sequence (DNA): TGCGCCAGCAGCTTAGGGGTGGTCTCTGGGGCCAACGTCCTGACTTTC. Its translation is CASSLGVVSGANVLTF.

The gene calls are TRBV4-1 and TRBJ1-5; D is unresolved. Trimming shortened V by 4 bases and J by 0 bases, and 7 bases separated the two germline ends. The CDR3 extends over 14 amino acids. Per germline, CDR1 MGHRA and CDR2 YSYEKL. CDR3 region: CASSPQDSNQPQHF. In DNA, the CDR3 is TGCGCCAGCAGCCCCCAGGATAGCAATCAGCCCCAGCATTTT.

Written as DNA, the CDR3 is TGTGCCAGCAGAACCGCCGGGACAGGGGGCGATGAGCAGTTCTTC. This codes for CASRTAGTGGDEQFF. The chain carries TRBV7-9 and TRBJ2-1; the match to TRBD1 covers 12 bases. The length of the CDR3 is 15 residues. CDR1 and CDR2 (germline): SEHNR, FQNEAQ (reference sequence). The trim removed 6 bases at V and 8 bases at J, leaving 8 bases unmatched.

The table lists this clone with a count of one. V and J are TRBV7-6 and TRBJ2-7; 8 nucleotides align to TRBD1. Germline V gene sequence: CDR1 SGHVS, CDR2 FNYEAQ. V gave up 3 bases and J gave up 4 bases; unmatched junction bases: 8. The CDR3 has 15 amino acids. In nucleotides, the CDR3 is TGTGCCAGCAGCTTTAGGGTACAGGGGGATTACGAGCAGTACTTC. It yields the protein CASSFRVQGDYEQYF.

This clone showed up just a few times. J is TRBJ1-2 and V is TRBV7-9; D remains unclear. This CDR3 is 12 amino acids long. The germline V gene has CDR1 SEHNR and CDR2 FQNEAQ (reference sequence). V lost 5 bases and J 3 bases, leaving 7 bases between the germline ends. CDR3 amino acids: CASSQAYYGYTF. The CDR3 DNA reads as TGTGCCAGCAGCCAAGCCTACTATGGCTACACCTTC.

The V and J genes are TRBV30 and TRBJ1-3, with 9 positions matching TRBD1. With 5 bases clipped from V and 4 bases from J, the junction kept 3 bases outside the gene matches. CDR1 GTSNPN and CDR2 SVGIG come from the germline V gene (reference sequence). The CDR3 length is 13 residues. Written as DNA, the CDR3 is TGTGCCTGGCTGACAGGGGGAGGAAACACCATATATTTT. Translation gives CAWLTGGGNTIYF.

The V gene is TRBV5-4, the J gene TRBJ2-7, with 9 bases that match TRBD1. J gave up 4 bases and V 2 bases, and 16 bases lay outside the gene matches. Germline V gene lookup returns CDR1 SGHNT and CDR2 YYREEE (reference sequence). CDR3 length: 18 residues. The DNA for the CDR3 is TGTGCCAGCAGCTTTGGTTTGGGACAGGGTAAGCGCCTTTACGAGCAGTACTTC. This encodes CASSFGLGQGKRLYEQYF.

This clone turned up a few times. This CDR3 is CASSSAAPSPLHF. The CDR3 nucleotides read TGTGCCAGCTCAAGCGCAGCGCCTTCACCCCTCCACTTT. V is TRBV18 and J is TRBJ1-6; no reliable D call. Per the germline V gene, CDR1 is KGHSH and CDR2 is LQKENI. V lost 5 bases to trimming and J lost 9 bases, with 11 bases between them. This CDR3 comprises 13 residues.

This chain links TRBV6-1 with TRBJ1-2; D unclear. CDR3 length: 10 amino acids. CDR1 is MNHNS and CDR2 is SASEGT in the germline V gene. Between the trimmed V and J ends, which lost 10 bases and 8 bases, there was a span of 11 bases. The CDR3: CATHSGGYTF. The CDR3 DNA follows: TGTGCCACCCACTCGGGAGGCTACACCTTC.

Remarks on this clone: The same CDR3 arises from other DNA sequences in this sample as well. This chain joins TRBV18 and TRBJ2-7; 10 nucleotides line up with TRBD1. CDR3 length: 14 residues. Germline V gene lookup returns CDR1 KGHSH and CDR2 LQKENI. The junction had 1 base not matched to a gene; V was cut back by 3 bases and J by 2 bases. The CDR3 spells CASSPGTGAYEQYF. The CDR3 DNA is TGTGCCAGCTCACCTGGGACAGGGGCCTACGAGCAGTACTTC.

The CDR3 region has the DNA TGTGCCAGCTCCTACCGATTTGGGGTGGGGGGGGCGCGAGGCAATCAGCCCCAGCATTTT. It yields the protein CASSYRFGVGGARGNQPQHF. The genes are TRBV27 and TRBJ1-5, with D tentatively TRBD1 (6 bases). Germline V gives CDR1 MNHEY, CDR2 SMNVEV (reference sequence). The CDR3 length is 20 residues. The V gene lost 8 bases and the J gene lost 2 bases, with 31 bases spanning the gap.

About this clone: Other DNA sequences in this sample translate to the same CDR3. The CDR3 protein is CAWEIQETQYF. The CDR3 nucleotides are TGTGCCTGGGAGATACAAGAGACCCAGTACTTC. The rearrangement joins TRBV30 to TRBJ2-5; D is unclear. V was cut by 5 bases and J by 2 bases, with 6 bases left in between. The CDR3 totals 11 residues. Germline V gene data show CDR1 as GTSNPN and CDR2 as SVGIG (reference sequence).

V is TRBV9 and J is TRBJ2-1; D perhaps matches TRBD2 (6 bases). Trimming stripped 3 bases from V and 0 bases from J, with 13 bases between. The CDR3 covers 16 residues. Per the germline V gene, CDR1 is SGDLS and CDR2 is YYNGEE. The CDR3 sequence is CASSAGSGRSYNEQFF. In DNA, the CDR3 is TGTGCCAGCAGCGCCGGTAGCGGTCGCTCCTACAATGAGCAGTTCTTC.

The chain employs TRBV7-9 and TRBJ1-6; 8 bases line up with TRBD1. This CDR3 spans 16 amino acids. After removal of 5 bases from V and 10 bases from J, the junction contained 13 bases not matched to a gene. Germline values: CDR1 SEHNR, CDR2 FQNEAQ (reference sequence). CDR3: CASSPLGGQGGSPLHF. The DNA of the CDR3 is TGTGCCAGCAGCCCACTAGGCGGACAGGGAGGATCACCCCTCCACTTT. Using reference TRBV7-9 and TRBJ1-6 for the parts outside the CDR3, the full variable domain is DTGVSQNPRHKITKRGQNVTFRCDPISEHNRLYWYRQTLGQGPEFLTYFQNEAQLEKSRLLSDRFSAERPKGSFSTLEIQRTEQGDSAMYLCASSPLGGQGGSPLHFGNGTRLTVT.

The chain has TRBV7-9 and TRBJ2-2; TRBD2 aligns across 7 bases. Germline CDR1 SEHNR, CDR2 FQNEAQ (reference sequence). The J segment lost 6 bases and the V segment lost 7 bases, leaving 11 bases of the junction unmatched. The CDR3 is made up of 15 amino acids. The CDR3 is CASIFASGKAGELFF. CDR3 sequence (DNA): TGTGCCAGCATCTTCGCTAGCGGAAAGGCCGGGGAGCTGTTTTTT.

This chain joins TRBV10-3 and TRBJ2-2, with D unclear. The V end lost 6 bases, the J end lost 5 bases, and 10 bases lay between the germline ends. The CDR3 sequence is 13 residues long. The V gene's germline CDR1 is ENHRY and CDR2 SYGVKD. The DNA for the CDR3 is TGTGCCATCAGACCAACCGGGACCGGGGAGCTGTTTTTT. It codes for CAIRPTGTGELFF.

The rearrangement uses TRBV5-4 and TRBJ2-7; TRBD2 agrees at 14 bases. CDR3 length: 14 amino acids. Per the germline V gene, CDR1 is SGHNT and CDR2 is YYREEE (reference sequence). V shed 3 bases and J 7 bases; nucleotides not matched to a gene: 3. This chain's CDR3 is CASSWTSGRREQYF. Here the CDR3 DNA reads TGTGCCAGCAGCTGGACTAGCGGGAGGCGGGAGCAGTACTTC.

Here the CDR3 reads CASSYSTGGQPQHF. In DNA form, the CDR3 reads TGTGCCAGCAGTTACTCGACAGGTGGGCAGCCCCAGCATTTT. This sequence joins TRBV6-6 and TRBJ1-5; possibly TRBD1 for D (6 bases). This CDR3 contains 14 residues. The germline gives CDR1 MNHNY, CDR2 SVGAGI (reference sequence). V was clipped by 0 bases and J by 7 bases, with 10 bases between them.

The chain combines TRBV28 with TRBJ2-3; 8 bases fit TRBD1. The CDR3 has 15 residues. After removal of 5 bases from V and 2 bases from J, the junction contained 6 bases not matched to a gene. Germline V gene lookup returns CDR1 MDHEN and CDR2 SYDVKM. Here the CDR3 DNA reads TGTGCCAGCAGTGGGCAACAGGGGGTCACAGATACGCAGTATTTT. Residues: CASSGQQGVTDTQYF.

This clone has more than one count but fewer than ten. This CDR3 reads CASSQELGRTRGSYEQYF. The CDR3 DNA follows: TGTGCCAGCAGCCAAGAATTGGGCAGGACTAGGGGGTCCTACGAGCAGTACTTC. The chain couples TRBV14 to TRBJ2-7; D is perhaps TRBD2 (7 bases). The CDR3 sequence is 18 residues long. Germline V gene sequence: CDR1 SGHDN, CDR2 FVKESK. Trimming removed 0 bases from V and 1 base from J, with 19 bases in between.

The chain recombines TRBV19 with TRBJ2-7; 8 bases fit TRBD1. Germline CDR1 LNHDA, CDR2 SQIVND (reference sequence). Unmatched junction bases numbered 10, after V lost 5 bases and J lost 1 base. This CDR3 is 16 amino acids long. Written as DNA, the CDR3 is TGTGCCAGTAGTCGGACAGGGTCTCTTGTATCCTACGAGCAGTACTTC. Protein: CASSRTGSLVSYEQYF.

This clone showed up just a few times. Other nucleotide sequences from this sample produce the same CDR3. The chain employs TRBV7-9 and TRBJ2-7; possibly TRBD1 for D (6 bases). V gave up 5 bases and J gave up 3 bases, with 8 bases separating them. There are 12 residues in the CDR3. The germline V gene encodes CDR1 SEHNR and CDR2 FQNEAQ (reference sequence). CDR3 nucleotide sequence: TGTGCCAGCAGCCTACAGGGCTACGAGCAGTACTTC. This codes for CASSLQGYEQYF.